The 22 T cell receptor beta chains listed next were all sequenced from one sample in a study of T cells in localized non-small cell lung cancer. Sequencing was performed with immunoSEQ multiplex PCR; in TCRdb, only in-frame clones are kept and a portion is missing. The table lists around 40,000 clones, 86% of them singletons. Sequences were derived from peripheral blood, sampled before any cancer treatment. Source of these receptors: a woman between 18 and 55 years old with stage III lung adenocarcinoma.

J is TRBJ2-3 and V is TRBV5-1; 8 nucleotides align to TRBD2. J lost 6 bases, V lost 3 bases, and 9 bases had no gene match. Germline V gene sequence: CDR1 SGHRS, CDR2 YFSETQ. There are 15 residues in the CDR3. The DNA for the CDR3 is TGCGCCAGCAGCTCCCCCCGGCGGGGGGAGGATACGCAGTATTTT. This codes for CASSSPRRGEDTQYF. Using reference TRBV5-1 and TRBJ2-3 for the parts outside the CDR3, the full variable domain is KAGVTQTPRYLIKTRGQQVTLSCSPISGHRSVSWYQQTPGQGLQFLFEYFSETQRNKGNFPGRFSGRQFSNSRSEMNVSTLELGDSALYLCASSSPRRGEDTQYFGPGTRLTVL.

The chain couples TRBV6-4 to TRBJ1-1; D possibly corresponds to TRBD1 (5 bases). The germline V gene encodes CDR1 MRHNA and CDR2 SNTAGT. This CDR3 spans 14 amino acids. Trimming removed 0 bases at V and 6 bases at J, with 11 bases between. The CDR3 nucleotides are TGTGCCAGCAGTGACTCGCCTGGGGGGGCTGAAGCTTTCTTT. Translated, it gives CASSDSPGGAEAFF.

This clone was recorded only once. This CDR3 is also generated by other DNA sequences in the sample. The rearrangement uses TRBV10-1 and TRBJ1-2, with 7 positions matching TRBD1. Germline trimming cut 0 bases from V and 3 bases from J; bases unmatched to any gene: 4. There are 15 residues in the CDR3. Germline V gives CDR1 WNHNN, CDR2 SYGVQD (reference sequence). The CDR3: CASSESTGTDYGYTF. The CDR3, as DNA: TGCGCCAGCAGTGAGTCAACCGGGACAGACTATGGCTACACCTTC.

This rearrangement joins TRBV12-5 to TRBJ1-2; D ambiguous. Trimming took off 1 base at V and 0 bases at J, with 9 bases between the two ends. CDR3 length: 15 amino acids. The germline V gene has CDR1 LGHNT and CDR2 FRNRAP. This chain's CDR3 is CASGLEGRTNYGYTF. CDR3 nucleotide sequence: TGTGCTAGTGGTTTGGAAGGACGGACTAACTATGGCTACACCTTC.

This clone was recorded only once. The chain employs TRBV6-5 and TRBJ2-3; maybe TRBD2 (6 bases). This CDR3 contains 16 residues. The germline gives CDR1 MNHEY, CDR2 SVGAGI. Deletions cut 0 bases from V and 1 base from J, with 11 bases between. Written as DNA, the CDR3 is TGTGCCAGCAGTTACTCGATGCGCGGGGGCACAGATACGCAGTATTTT. Translating gives CASSYSMRGGTDTQYF.

The chain uses TRBV6-5 and TRBJ2-7; TRBD2 might be the D (6 bases). Trimming removed 6 bases from V and 1 base from J, with 7 bases in between. The CDR3 consists of 12 residues. CDR1 is MNHEY and CDR2 is SVGAGI in the germline V gene. Written as DNA, the CDR3 is TGTGCCAGCAGGGGGGGATCCTACGAGCAGTACTTC. As protein: CASRGGSYEQYF.

The chain is built from TRBV2 and TRBJ1-2; no clear D. The V gene lost 2 bases and the J gene lost 0 bases, with 4 bases spanning the gap. CDR1 and CDR2 (germline): SNHLY, FYNNEI. The CDR3 is 13 amino acids. The CDR3 DNA is TGTGCCAGCAGTGAATTAGCTAACTATGGCTACACCTTC. Amino acid sequence: CASSELANYGYTF.

This clone was observed a few times. This chain joins TRBV27 and TRBJ1-1, with 8 bases aligning to TRBD1. This CDR3 has 11 amino acids. The germline V gene has CDR1 MNHEY and CDR2 SMNVEV (reference sequence). Unmatched junction bases numbered 5, after V lost 6 bases and J lost 11 bases. CDR3 DNA: TGTGCCAGCAGGCAGGGGGCTCGGGCTTTCTTT. Translation gives CASRQGARAFF.

The chain recombines TRBV6-1 with TRBJ2-5; 10 bases align to TRBD1. This CDR3 spans 16 amino acids. V trimming: 2 bases; J trimming: 5 bases; junction bases outside the gene matches: 8. Germline V gene data show CDR1 as MNHNS and CDR2 as SASEGT. The CDR3 protein is CASSEIRMGQGETQYF. CDR3 coding DNA: TGTGCCAGCAGTGAAATCAGGATGGGACAGGGGGAGACCCAGTACTTC.

This clone was found a few times. This chain links TRBV9 with TRBJ1-1; D unclear. Germline V gives CDR1 SGDLS, CDR2 YYNGEE. The CDR3 consists of 14 residues. V was pared by 0 bases and J by 0 bases, with 6 bases between. CDR3 loop: CASSVAGVNTEAFF. The CDR3 DNA is TGTGCCAGCAGCGTAGCAGGTGTGAACACTGAAGCTTTCTTT.

This chain joins TRBV25-1 and TRBJ2-2; D is unresolved. V was trimmed by 7 bases and J by 4 bases, leaving 13 bases between them. Germline CDR1 MGHDK, CDR2 SYGVNS. This CDR3 has 14 amino acids. In nucleotides, the CDR3 is TGTGCCAGCACCGTAGGGTTTTCCACCGGGGAGCTGTTTTTT. This gives the protein CASTVGFSTGELFF.

This clone was seen more than once but under ten times. V gene TRBV20-1 combines with J gene TRBJ1-2; D ambiguous. The CDR3 loop spans 11 amino acids. Germline CDR1 reads DFQATT; CDR2 reads SNEGSKA (reference sequence). V lost 7 bases, J lost 4 bases, and 10 bases lay in between. CDR3 amino acids: CSGVARYGYTF. Written as DNA, the CDR3 is TGCAGTGGAGTGGCTCGCTATGGCTACACCTTC.

The V and J genes are TRBV5-6 and TRBJ2-7; D not certain. The V and J ends lost 1 base and 1 base respectively, with 6 bases between them. CDR3 length: 13 amino acids. Germline V CDR1 and CDR2: SGHDT, YYEEEE. The CDR3 DNA reads as TGTGCCAGCAGCTTGAGGTTGTCCTACGAGCAGTACTTC. Translating gives CASSLRLSYEQYF.

This clone was detected only once. The V call is TRBV7-2, the J call TRBJ2-1, with D hard to call. CDR3 size: 15 residues. V was clipped by 1 base and J by 7 bases, with 14 bases between them. Germline-derived CDR1 and CDR2 are SGHTA and FQGNSA. The CDR3 DNA reads TGTGCCAGCAGCTTAGTCCCCCTTTATGGGAATGAGCAGTTCTTC. Its translation: CASSLVPLYGNEQFF. Using reference TRBV7-2 and TRBJ2-1 for the parts outside the CDR3, the full variable domain is GAGVSQSPSNKVTEKGKDVELRCDPISGHTALYWYRQSLGQGLEFLIYFQGNSAPDKSGLPSDRFSAERTGGSVSTLTIQRTQQEDSAVYLCASSLVPLYGNEQFFGPGTRLTVL.

The chain combines TRBV7-9 with TRBJ1-6; 9 nucleotides match TRBD1. The germline CDR1 and CDR2 sequences are SEHNR and FQNEAQ (reference sequence). The ends lost 1 base at V and 7 bases at J; junction bases unmatched: 2. This CDR3 contains 15 residues. The DNA for the CDR3 is TGTGCCAGCAGCTTAGGGGACAGGGAGAATTCACCCCTCCACTTT. Translation gives CASSLGDRENSPLHF.

The gene calls are TRBV19 and TRBJ2-5, with 10 bases that match TRBD2. CDR1 is LNHDA, CDR2 SQIVND, per germline (reference sequence). CDR3 length: 16 amino acids. Unmatched junction bases numbered 11, after V lost 5 bases and J lost 5 bases. The CDR3 DNA reads as TGTGCCAGTAGTGCCCCTAGCGGGGGCCTTAGGGAGACCCAGTACTTC. Its protein is CASSAPSGGLRETQYF.

The chain couples TRBV7-9 to TRBJ2-7, with D possibly being TRBD2 (6 bases). The CDR3 is made up of 13 amino acids. Germline V gives CDR1 SEHNR, CDR2 FQNEAQ (reference sequence). V lost 2 bases, J lost 4 bases, and 9 bases lay in between. In DNA form, the CDR3 reads TGTGCCAGCAGCTTACGGGGGACGTACGAGCAGTACTTC. Protein product: CASSLRGTYEQYF.

The chain joins TRBV7-2 to TRBJ2-1; 8 bases are a match to TRBD2. The V segment lost 5 bases and the J segment 9 bases; nucleotides outside the gene matches: 15. Germline V gives CDR1 SGHTA, CDR2 FQGNSA. The CDR3 runs to 16 residues. The CDR3 DNA reads as TGTGCCAGCAGCCGCACCGGGACTAGGTCGGGTGGTGAGCAGTTCTTC. It translates to CASSRTGTRSGGEQFF. Variable domain in full (rest from reference TRBV7-2 and TRBJ2-1): GAGVSQSPSNKVTEKGKDVELRCDPISGHTALYWYRQSLGQGLEFLIYFQGNSAPDKSGLPSDRFSAERTGGSVSTLTIQRTQQEDSAVYLCASSRTGTRSGGEQFFGPGTRLTVL.

This clone came up once. The rearrangement joins TRBV6-5 to TRBJ2-5; D is unclear. CDR3 size: 13 residues. The ends were cut back, 5 bases at V and 4 bases at J, with 11 bases in the middle. Germline V gene sequence: CDR1 MNHEY, CDR2 SVGAGI. The CDR3 reads CASSAPSLETQYF. DNA for the CDR3: TGTGCCAGCAGTGCGCCATCCCTAGAGACCCAGTACTTC.

V is TRBV5-1 and J is TRBJ2-7, with TRBD1 as a possible D gene (6 bases). V was clipped by 4 bases and J by 5 bases, with 19 bases between them. The CDR3 is made up of 15 amino acids. The germline V gene has CDR1 SGHRS and CDR2 YFSETQ. The CDR3 sequence: CASSQLTGPTHEQYF. DNA for the CDR3: TGCGCCAGCAGCCAGCTGACAGGTCCTACCCACGAGCAGTACTTC.

The chain combines TRBV11-3 with TRBJ2-2; 9 bases fit TRBD2. The V and J ends lost 5 bases and 1 base, in that order; junction bases with no gene match: 5. Germline loops: CDR1 SGHNT, CDR2 YENEEA. The CDR3 is 16 residues long. DNA for the CDR3: TGTGCCAGCAGCCGCAATAGCGGGGGGAACACCGGGGAGCTGTTTTTT. Translating it yields CASSRNSGGNTGELFF.

V gene TRBV18 combines with J gene TRBJ2-7; D possibly corresponds to TRBD2 (6 bases). V lost 1 base and J lost 1, with 17 bases in between. Looked up from germline, CDR1 is KGHSH and CDR2 is LQKENI. CDR3 length equals 17 residues. For the CDR3, the DNA is TGTGCCAGCTCACCACGGGAGGAGGGACCGCTTTCCTACGAGCAGTACTTC. It specifies CASSPREEGPLSYEQYF.